The 10 T cell receptor beta chains reported below all come from one sample, sequenced in a study of beta chain features in type 1 diabetes (dated by TCRdb to the late 2010s). The receptor library was made with the immunoSEQ multiplex PCR assay. The High Capacity cDNA Reverse Transcription Kit was used to reverse transcribe all of the isolated RNA, meaning that expressed TCRB transcripts were what got sequenced. In its TCRdb copy, this immuneACCESS table keeps in-frame sequences only and misses some clones. Where compared with another copy, unresolved V genes explain less than half of these, and the others have no known cause. In all, the sample holds around 400,000 clones, and around 12% of those were seen once. Of the sample, more than 0.015% falls within the top ten clones. Sequencing was carried out using naive CD4+ T cells from blood. What the cell subset or site label conveys for this sample: true naive CD4+ T cells. Source of these receptors: a man younger than 35 in good health.

The V call is TRBV7-2, the J call TRBJ2-5; weak D call: TRBD1 (6 bases). The CDR3 extends over 13 amino acids. Germline V gives CDR1 SGHTA, CDR2 FQGNSA. V was pared by 1 base and J by 5 bases, with 8 bases between. The CDR3 coding sequence is TGTGCCAGCAGCTTAGACAGGGTTGAGACCCAGTACTTC. Translated: CASSLDRVETQYF.

This rearrangement joins TRBV4-2 to TRBJ1-6, with a tentative D call TRBD1 (6 bases). CDR1 is LGHNA and CDR2 is YNFKEQ in the germline V gene. Trimming shortened V by 0 bases and J by 5 bases, and 17 bases separated the two germline ends. The CDR3 runs to 18 residues. Here the CDR3 DNA reads TGTGCCAGCAGCCAAGATGCGCAGGGGCCGAGGAATAATTCACCCCTCCACTTT. Translated, it gives CASSQDAQGPRNNSPLHF.

This chain uses TRBV11-1 with TRBJ1-6; 9 bases map to TRBD1. The CDR3 has 14 residues. Germline V CDR1 and CDR2: SGHAT, FQDESV (reference sequence). V lost 5 bases and J lost 11; bases outside the gene matches: 7. CDR3 nucleotide sequence: TGTGCCAGCAGCCACCCGGGACAGGGTCCACCCCTCCACTTT. Its translation is CASSHPGQGPPLHF.

This clone was detected a few times. This chain uses TRBV18 with TRBJ2-7, with 8 positions matching TRBD1. The CDR3 extends over 13 amino acids. The V gene's germline CDR1 is KGHSH and CDR2 LQKENI. V shed 8 bases and J 6 bases; nucleotides not matched to a gene: 9. CDR3 amino acids: CASRKDREGEQYF. For the CDR3, the DNA is TGTGCCAGCCGGAAGGACAGGGAAGGCGAGCAGTACTTC.

The genes are TRBV7-2 and TRBJ1-4; the D gene is possibly TRBD1 (5 bases). Between the trimmed V and J ends, which lost 2 bases and 8 bases, there was a span of 12 bases. Germline CDR1 reads SGHTA; CDR2 reads FQGNSA. The CDR3 extends over 14 amino acids. The CDR3 nucleotides are TGTGCCAGCAGCTTACCGGGGGTCGGGGAAAAACTGTTTTTT. Translating gives CASSLPGVGEKLFF. Full variable domain (remainder filled in from reference TRBV7-2 and TRBJ1-4): GAGVSQSPSNKVTEKGKDVELRCDPISGHTALYWYRQSLGQGLEFLIYFQGNSAPDKSGLPSDRFSAERTGGSVSTLTIQRTQQEDSAVYLCASSLPGVGEKLFFGSGTQLSVL.

The gene calls are TRBV30 and TRBJ1-3; D perhaps matches TRBD1 (6 bases). This CDR3 has 12 amino acids. CDR1 is GTSNPN, CDR2 SVGIG, per germline (reference sequence). The CDR3 DNA is TGTGCACGGGCAGGGGTAGGAAACACCATATATTTT. It is translated as CARAGVGNTIYF. The full variable domain, with the rest looked up from reference TRBV30 and TRBJ1-3, is SQTIHQWPATLVQPVGSPLSLECTVEGTSNPNLYWYRQAAGRGLQLLFYSVGIGQISSEVPQNLSASRPQDRQFILSSKKLLLSDSGFYLCARAGVGNTIYFGEGSWLTVV.

The table lists this clone with a few counts. DNA for the CDR3: TGTGCCAGCAGCCAAGGACACACAGATACGCAGTATTTT. Protein: CASSQGHTDTQYF. The chain recombines TRBV11-3 with TRBJ2-3, with D tentatively TRBD1 (5 bases). CDR1 and CDR2 (germline): SGHNT, YENEEA. CDR3 length: 13 amino acids. The germline V and J ends were trimmed by 5 bases and 2 bases, with 8 bases remaining between them.

J is TRBJ1-5 and V is TRBV6-1; 10 bases align to TRBD1. Germline loops: CDR1 MNHNS, CDR2 SASEGT. This CDR3 is built from 13 residues. The junction had 1 base not matched to a gene; V was cut back by 5 bases and J by 6 bases. The CDR3 reads CASSRQGAQPQHF. CDR3 DNA sequence: TGTGCCAGCAGTCGACAGGGGGCTCAGCCCCAGCATTTT.

The sample holds a few counts of this clone. The CDR3 region is CASSQVLAVRTGELFF. The CDR3 DNA follows: TGCGCCAGCAGCCAAGTACTAGCAGTGAGGACCGGGGAGCTGTTTTTT. This sequence joins TRBV4-1 and TRBJ2-2; D is perhaps TRBD2 (6 bases). Germline V gives CDR1 MGHRA, CDR2 YSYEKL. The CDR3 has 16 residues. The V and J ends lost 1 base and 5 bases respectively, with 14 bases between them.

The chain has TRBV28 and TRBJ1-5, with TRBD1 matching over 7 bases. CDR1 is MDHEN and CDR2 is SYDVKM in the germline V gene. There are 16 residues in the CDR3. Trimming at V came to 6 bases and at J to 4 bases, leaving 12 bases not matched to a gene. The CDR3 sequence is CASRPLQGVRNQPQHF. CDR3 nucleotides: TGTGCCAGCAGACCTCTCCAGGGGGTACGTAATCAGCCCCAGCATTTT.